The rows below give T cell receptor beta chains drawn from one sample of a study of shared clonotypes between healthy human individuals. Here immunoSEQ multiplex PCR was the method, and the copy in TCRdb shows in-frame clones only, minus some. Of 2 million to 2.5 million clones in the sample, 90% to 96% were seen once. The sample taken for sequencing was naive CD4+ T cells sorted from blood. The receptors derive from a man between 18 and 29 years old in good health. Both conserved end residues are part of each CDR3. Each record gives: D gene, J gene, clone size, V gene, CDR3 protein, CDR3 DNA. A D gene is named only where the DNA matches it firmly. Not every row has a clone size; where given, it reads once, few, many or a size class.

>TRBD1|TRBJ1-2|-|TRBV19
CASSKVGSGQGSYGYTF
TGTGCCAGTAGTAAGGTGGGGTCCGGACAGGGAAGCTATGGCTACACCTTC
>TRBD1|TRBJ1-1|-|TRBV11-2
CASSPKQGSFF
TGTGCCAGCAGCCCCAAACAGGGGAGTTTCTTT
>-|TRBJ2-6|-|TRBV7-3
CASSLIRAPYSGANVLTF
TGTGCCAGCAGCTTAATCAGGGCGCCCTACTCTGGGGCCAACGTCCTGACTTTC
>-|TRBJ2-7|-|TRBV9
CASSGNTPEQYF
TGTGCCAGCAGCGGTAACACGCCCGAGCAGTACTTC
>TRBD2|TRBJ2-5|-|TRBV2
CASSPRLAGAGTQYF
TGTGCCAGCAGCCCTAGACTAGCGGGGGCCGGGACCCAGTACTTC
>TRBD1|TRBJ2-7|-|TRBV19
CASSATGSSYEQYF
TGTGCCAGTAGTGCGACAGGGAGCTCCTACGAGCAGTACTTC
>-|TRBJ2-5|-|TRBV7-9
CASSLTQGGPSQETQYF
TGTGCCAGCAGCTTGACTCAGGGGGGCCCGTCCCAAGAGACCCAGTACTTC
>-|TRBJ1-1|-|TRBV12-5
CASGLDRVWNTEAFF
TGTGCTAGTGGTTTGGACAGGGTCTGGAACACTGAAGCTTTCTTT
>-|TRBJ2-7|-|TRBV4-1
CASSLEGGRSYEQYF
TGCGCCAGCAGCTTAGAGGGAGGACGGTCCTACGAGCAGTACTTC
>-|TRBJ1-5|-|TRBV2
CASSERRNQPQHF
TGTGCCAGCAGTGAACGTCGGAATCAGCCCCAGCATTTT
>-|TRBJ2-6|-|TRBV5-1
CASSLGREVAGANVLTF
TGCGCCAGCAGCTTGGGGAGGGAAGTCGCTGGGGCCAACGTCCTGACTTTC
>-|TRBJ1-4|-|TRBV5-6
CASSTGPRGEIEKLFF
TGTGCCAGCAGCACTGGTCCGCGGGGGGAAATTGAAAAACTGTTTTTT
>-|TRBJ1-1|-|TRBV18
CASSPGTPTFF
TGTGCCAGCTCACCCGGGACACCAACTTTCTTT
>TRBD1|TRBJ2-7|-|TRBV7-9
CASSASRGQGSNEQYF
TGTGCCAGCAGCGCAAGTAGGGGACAGGGTTCGAACGAGCAGTACTTC
>-|TRBJ2-7|-|TRBV6-1
CASSELWTPYEQYF
TGTGCCAGCAGTGAATTATGGACCCCCTACGAGCAGTACTTC
>-|TRBJ1-4|-|TRBV7-9
CASSYGTDNEKLFF
TGTGCCAGCAGCTACGGAACGGATAATGAAAAACTGTTTTTT
>TRBD1|TRBJ1-2|once|TRBV7-2
CASSLRQGVSYGYTF
TGTGCCAGCAGCCTCAGACAGGGGGTTAGCTATGGCTACACCTTC
>-|TRBJ2-3|-|TRBV29-1
CSVGGEVGTDTQYF
TGCAGCGTTGGTGGGGAGGTTGGCACAGATACGCAGTATTTT
>-|TRBJ2-7|-|TRBV19
CASSSSGRFYEQYF
TGTGCCAGTAGTTCCTCGGGACGCTTTTACGAGCAGTACTTC
>-|TRBJ1-1|-|TRBV18
CASSGNQDAEAFF
TGTGCCAGCTCCGGAAATCAGGACGCTGAAGCTTTCTTT
>-|TRBJ1-3|-|TRBV7-2
CASSLGRSGNTIYF
TGTGCCAGCAGCCTCGGGCGGAGTGGAAACACCATATATTTT
>-|TRBJ1-3|-|TRBV18
CASSPQRDTQGNTIYF
TGTGCCAGCTCACCTCAGAGGGACACCCAAGGAAACACCATATATTTT
>TRBD2|TRBJ2-7|-|TRBV6-5
CASSSQTSGSYEQYF
TGTGCCAGCAGCTCGCAGACTAGCGGGAGCTACGAGCAGTACTTC
>-|TRBJ2-1|-|TRBV10-2
CAARGGRTYNEQFF
TGCGCCGCTAGGGGGGGCCGGACTTACAATGAGCAGTTCTTC
>-|TRBJ2-5|-|TRBV5-4
CASSYEGGPQETQYF
TGTGCCAGCAGCTATGAGGGGGGACCCCAAGAGACCCAGTACTTC
>TRBD1|TRBJ2-1|once|TRBV2
CASAGQVQNEQFF
TGTGCCAGTGCGGGACAGGTTCAGAATGAGCAGTTCTTC
>TRBD1|TRBJ1-2|-|TRBV14
CASSPAGGHGYTF
TGTGCCAGCAGCCCCGCAGGGGGGCATGGCTACACCTTC
>TRBD1|TRBJ1-2|once|TRBV6-5
CASSYRGQPFNYGYTF
TGTGCCAGCAGTTACCGGGGACAGCCTTTTAACTATGGCTACACCTTC
>TRBD1|TRBJ1-4|once|TRBV5-1
CASSDRGAEKLFF
TGCGCCAGCAGCGACAGGGGGGCAGAAAAACTGTTTTTT
>-|TRBJ2-1|-|TRBV7-9
CASSFVGNEQFF
TGTGCCAGCAGCTTTGTAGGAAATGAGCAGTTCTTC
>TRBD2|TRBJ2-5|-|TRBV28
CASRLAGGQETQYF
TGTGCCAGCAGATTAGCGGGGGGACAAGAGACCCAGTACTTC
>TRBD2|TRBJ2-5|-|TRBV7-2
CASNGLAGRVDYWETQYF
TGTGCCAGCAACGGACTAGCGGGACGCGTAGATTACTGGGAGACCCAGTACTTC
>-|TRBJ1-6|-|TRBV6-5
CASSLKGGQSPLHF
TGTGCCAGCAGTCTTAAGGGGGGCCAATCACCCCTCCACTTT
>TRBD1|TRBJ2-7|-|TRBV7-2
CASSLAGQAYEQYF
TGTGCCAGCAGCCTCGCGGGACAGGCGTACGAGCAGTACTTC
>TRBD1|TRBJ2-1|-|TRBV27
CASIRTGGEINEQFF
TGTGCCAGCATCCGGACAGGGGGCGAGATCAATGAGCAGTTCTTC
>-|TRBJ2-2|-|TRBV5-4
CASSLEQGSGELFF
TGTGCCAGCAGCTTGGAACAGGGCAGCGGGGAGCTGTTTTTT
>TRBD2|TRBJ2-7|-|TRBV27
CASSLLASGNHYEQYF
TGTGCCAGCAGTTTATTGGCTAGCGGGAACCACTACGAGCAGTACTTC
>-|TRBJ2-7|-|TRBV4-1
CASSQDHRQAYEQYF
TGCGCCAGCAGCCAAGACCACCGACAGGCGTACGAGCAGTACTTC
>-|TRBJ2-2|-|TRBV10-2
CASSPRDTGELFF
TGCGCCAGCAGTCCCAGGGACACCGGGGAGCTGTTTTTT
>-|TRBJ2-2|-|TRBV30
CAWSQSLRGTGELFF
TGTGCCTGGAGTCAAAGTTTAAGGGGCACCGGGGAGCTGTTTTTT
>-|TRBJ2-2|-|TRBV6-1
CASSAGKTGPGELFF
TGTGCCAGCAGTGCCGGGAAGACAGGACCCGGGGAGCTGTTTTTT
>-|TRBJ2-3|-|TRBV19
CASSSGDTQYF
TGTGCCAGTAGTAGTGGAGATACGCAGTATTTT
>TRBD2|TRBJ2-1|-|TRBV5-1
CASRVAGGPGNEQFF
TGCGCCAGCAGGGTAGCGGGAGGGCCGGGCAATGAGCAGTTCTTC
>-|TRBJ2-7|-|TRBV4-1
CASSPTADPLYEQYF
TGCGCCAGCAGCCCAACAGCGGACCCACTCTACGAGCAGTACTTC
>-|TRBJ2-5|few|TRBV7-2
CASSLGWEVVTQYF
TGTGCCAGCAGCTTAGGGTGGGAGGTGGTGACCCAGTACTTC
>TRBD2|TRBJ2-3|-|TRBV5-1
CASRGKLAVDTDTQYF
TGCGCCAGCAGGGGGAAACTAGCGGTAGACACAGATACGCAGTATTTT
>-|TRBJ2-2|-|TRBV5-1
CASSLGGPTGELFF
TGCGCCAGCAGCTTGGGGGGACCAACCGGGGAGCTGTTTTTT
>TRBD1|TRBJ1-1|-|TRBV7-3
CASSLMGQGRTEAFF
TGTGCCAGCAGCTTAATGGGACAGGGGAGGACTGAAGCTTTCTTT
>TRBD1|TRBJ2-3|-|TRBV5-4
CASRRNNRGGTDTQYF
TGTGCCAGCAGACGTAACAACAGGGGTGGCACAGATACGCAGTATTTT
>-|TRBJ2-1|-|TRBV7-3
CASSHGYEGRNEQFF
TGTGCCAGCAGCCACGGGTATGAGGGGCGGAATGAGCAGTTCTTC
>-|TRBJ2-1|-|TRBV4-1
CASSQAPSPSSYNEQFF
TGCGCCAGCAGCCAAGCTCCTAGCCCTTCCTCCTACAATGAGCAGTTCTTC
>-|TRBJ1-6|once|TRBV9
CASRTGNNSPLHF
TGTGCCAGCAGAACAGGGAATAATTCACCCCTCCACTTT
>TRBD2|TRBJ2-3|-|TRBV7-2
CASSLARAGTQYF
TGTGCCAGCAGCTTAGCTAGAGCGGGGACGCAGTATTTT
>TRBD2|TRBJ2-1|-|TRBV6-5
CASSSDSGVRNNEQFF
TGTGCCAGCAGTTCCGATAGCGGGGTACGAAACAATGAGCAGTTCTTC
>-|TRBJ1-4|-|TRBV19
CASAAGRKEKLFF
TGTGCCAGTGCGGCCGGTCGAAAAGAAAAACTGTTTTTT
>-|TRBJ2-6|-|TRBV5-1
CASSFGAGANVLTF
TGCGCCAGCAGCTTTGGGGCTGGGGCCAACGTCCTGACTTTC
>-|TRBJ2-2|-|TRBV6-6
CASSYGTGELFF
TGTGCCAGCAGTTACGGGACCGGGGAGCTGTTTTTT
>TRBD1|TRBJ2-3|-|TRBV19
CASTRQGADTQYF
TGTGCCAGCACCCGACAGGGAGCAGATACGCAGTATTTT
>TRBD1|TRBJ1-1|-|TRBV5-4
CASSSRRDSTEAFF
TGTGCCAGCAGCTCCCGCCGGGACAGCACTGAAGCTTTCTTT
>TRBD2|TRBJ2-5|-|TRBV30
CVSGGGFETQYF
TGTGTGAGCGGGGGGGGTTTTGAGACCCAGTACTTC